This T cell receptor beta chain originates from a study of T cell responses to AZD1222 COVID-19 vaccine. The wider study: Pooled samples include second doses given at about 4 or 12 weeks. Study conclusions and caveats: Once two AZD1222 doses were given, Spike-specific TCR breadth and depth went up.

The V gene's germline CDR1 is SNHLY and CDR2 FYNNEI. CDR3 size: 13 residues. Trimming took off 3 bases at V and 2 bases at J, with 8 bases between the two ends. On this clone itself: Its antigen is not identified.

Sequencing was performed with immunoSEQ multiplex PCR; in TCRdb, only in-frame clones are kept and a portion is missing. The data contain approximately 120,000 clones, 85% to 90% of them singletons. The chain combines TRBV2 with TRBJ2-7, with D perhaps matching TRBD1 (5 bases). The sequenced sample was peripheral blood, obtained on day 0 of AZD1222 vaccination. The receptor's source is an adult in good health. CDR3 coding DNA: TGTGCCAGCAGTGATCAGGGTACCTACGAGCAGTACTTC. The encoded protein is CASSDQGTYEQYF.